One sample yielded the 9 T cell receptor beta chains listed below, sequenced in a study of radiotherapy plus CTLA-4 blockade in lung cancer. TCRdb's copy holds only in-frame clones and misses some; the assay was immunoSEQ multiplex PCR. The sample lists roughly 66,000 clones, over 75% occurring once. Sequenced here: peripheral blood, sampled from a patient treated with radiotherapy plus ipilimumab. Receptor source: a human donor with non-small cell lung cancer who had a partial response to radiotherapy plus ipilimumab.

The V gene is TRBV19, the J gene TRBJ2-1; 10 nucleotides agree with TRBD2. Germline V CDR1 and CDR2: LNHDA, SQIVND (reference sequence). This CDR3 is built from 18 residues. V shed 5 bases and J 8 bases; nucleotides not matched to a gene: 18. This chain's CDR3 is CASSRRWGLARDGDEQFF. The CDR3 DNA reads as TGTGCCAGTAGTCGCCGCTGGGGACTAGCGAGAGACGGGGATGAGCAGTTCTTC.

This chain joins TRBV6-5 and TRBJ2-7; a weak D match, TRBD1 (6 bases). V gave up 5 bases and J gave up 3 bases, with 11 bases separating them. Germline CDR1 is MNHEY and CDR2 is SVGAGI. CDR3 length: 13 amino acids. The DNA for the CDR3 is TGTGCCAGCAGTCGAGACAGGTTCTACGAGCAGTACTTC. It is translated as CASSRDRFYEQYF.

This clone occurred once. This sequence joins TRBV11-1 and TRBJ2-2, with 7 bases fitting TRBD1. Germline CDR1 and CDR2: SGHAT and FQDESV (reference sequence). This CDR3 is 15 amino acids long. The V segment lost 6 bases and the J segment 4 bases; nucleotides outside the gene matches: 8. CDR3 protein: CASSPTGDGTGELFF. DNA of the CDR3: TGTGCCAGCAGTCCAACAGGGGACGGCACCGGGGAGCTGTTTTTT.

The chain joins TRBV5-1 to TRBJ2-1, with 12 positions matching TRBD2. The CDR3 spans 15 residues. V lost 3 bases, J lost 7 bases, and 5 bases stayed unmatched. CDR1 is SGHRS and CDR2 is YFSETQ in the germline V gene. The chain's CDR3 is CASSSLAGGKNEQFF. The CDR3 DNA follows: TGCGCCAGCAGCTCACTAGCGGGAGGTAAGAATGAGCAGTTCTTC. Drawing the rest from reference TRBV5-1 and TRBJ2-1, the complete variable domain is KAGVTQTPRYLIKTRGQQVTLSCSPISGHRSVSWYQQTPGQGLQFLFEYFSETQRNKGNFPGRFSGRQFSNSRSEMNVSTLELGDSALYLCASSSLAGGKNEQFFGPGTRLTVL.

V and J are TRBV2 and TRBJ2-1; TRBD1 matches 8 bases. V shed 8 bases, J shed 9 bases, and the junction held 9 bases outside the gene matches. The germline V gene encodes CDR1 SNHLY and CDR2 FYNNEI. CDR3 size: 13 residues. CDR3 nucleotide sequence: TGTGCCAGCGAACAGACAGGGGTCAGTGAGCAGTTCTTC. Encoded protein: CASEQTGVSEQFF. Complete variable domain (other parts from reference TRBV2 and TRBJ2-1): EPEVTQTPSHQVTQMGQEVILRCVPISNHLYFYWYRQILGQKVEFLVSFYNNEISEKSEIFDDQFSVERPDGSNFTLKIRSTKLEDSAMYFCASEQTGVSEQFFGPGTRLTVL.

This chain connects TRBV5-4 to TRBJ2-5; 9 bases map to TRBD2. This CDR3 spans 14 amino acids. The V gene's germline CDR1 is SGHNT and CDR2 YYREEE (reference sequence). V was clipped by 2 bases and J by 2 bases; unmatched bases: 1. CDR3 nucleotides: TGTGCCAGCAGCTTTAGCGGGGGTCAAGAGACCCAGTACTTC. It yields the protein CASSFSGGQETQYF.

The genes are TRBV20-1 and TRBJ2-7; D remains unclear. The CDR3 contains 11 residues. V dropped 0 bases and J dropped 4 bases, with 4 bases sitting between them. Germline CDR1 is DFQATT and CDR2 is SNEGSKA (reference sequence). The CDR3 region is CSAREYYEQYF. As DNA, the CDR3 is TGCAGTGCTAGAGAGTATTACGAGCAGTACTTC.

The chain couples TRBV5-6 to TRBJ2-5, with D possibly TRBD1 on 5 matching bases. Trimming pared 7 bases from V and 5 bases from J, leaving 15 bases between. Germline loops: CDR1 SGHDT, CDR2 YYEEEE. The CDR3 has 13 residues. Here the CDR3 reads CASGLREEETQYF. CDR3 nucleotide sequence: TGTGCCAGCGGCCTCAGGGAAGAGGAGACCCAGTACTTC.

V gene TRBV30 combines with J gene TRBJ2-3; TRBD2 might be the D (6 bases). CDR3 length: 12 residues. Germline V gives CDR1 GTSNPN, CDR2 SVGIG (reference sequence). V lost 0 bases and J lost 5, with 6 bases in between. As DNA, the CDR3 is TGTGCCTGGAGTGTGGGAGGAGATACGCAGTATTTT. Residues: CAWSVGGDTQYF.